These 9 T cell receptor beta chains came from one sample sequenced in a study of OX40 agonist ivuxolimab in advanced cancers. TCRdb keeps only in-frame clones here, not all; method: immunoSEQ multiplex PCR. The sample consists of about 71,000 clones, 86% of them appearing once. The input for sequencing was CD4+ or CD8+ T cells sorted from blood, taken in a trial of the OX40 agonist ivuxolimab. These receptors all stem from an adult with an advanced solid tumor such as melanoma, head and neck, liver or kidney cancer.

The chain couples TRBV19 to TRBJ2-2; the match to TRBD2 covers 8 bases. Germline CDR1 and CDR2: LNHDA and SQIVND (reference sequence). The V gene end was trimmed by 7 bases and the J gene end by 7 bases; junction bases not matched to a gene: 11. CDR3 length: 15 residues. The CDR3 DNA follows: TGTGCCAGTACCCCTCGGGGGGGAACTAGCGGGGAGCTGTTTTTT. It codes for CASTPRGGTSGELFF. Full variable domain (remainder filled in from reference TRBV19 and TRBJ2-2): DGGITQSPKYLFRKEGQNVTLSCEQNLNHDAMYWYRQDPGQGLRLIYYSQIVNDFQKGDIAEGYSVSREKKESFPLTVTSAQKNPTAFYLCASTPRGGTSGELFFGEGSRLTVL.

This rearrangement joins TRBV28 to TRBJ2-7; tentative D call: TRBD1 (6 bases). The germline gives CDR1 MDHEN, CDR2 SYDVKM. This CDR3 region has 12 residues. Trimming pared 9 bases from V and 3 bases from J, leaving 12 bases between. Here the CDR3 reads CASTTGLYEQYF. As DNA, the CDR3 is TGTGCCAGTACGACAGGTCTCTACGAGCAGTACTTC.

V gene TRBV7-9 combines with J gene TRBJ2-2; possible D gene TRBD1, 5 bases. CDR1 is SEHNR, CDR2 FQNEAQ, per germline (reference sequence). Between the trimmed V and J ends, which lost 7 bases and 0 bases, there was a span of 12 bases. The CDR3 runs to 15 residues. The CDR3 DNA follows: TGTGCCAGCACCATAGGGGCAGCGAACACCGGGGAGCTGTTTTTT. It is translated as CASTIGAANTGELFF.

V and J are TRBV6-5 and TRBJ2-3, with D unresolved. CDR1 is MNHEY, CDR2 SVGAGI, per germline. Trimming took 0 bases from V and 5 from J, leaving 15 bases between them. The CDR3 is 16 residues long. CDR3: CASSYSLWASGDTQYF. CDR3 DNA: TGTGCCAGCAGTTACTCCCTTTGGGCCTCAGGAGATACGCAGTATTTT.

The chain recombines TRBV2 with TRBJ1-1; D is unresolved. The V gene lost 2 bases and the J gene lost 1 base, with 14 bases spanning the gap. CDR1 SNHLY and CDR2 FYNNEI come from the germline V gene. The CDR3 totals 16 residues. The CDR3 region is CASSESYGRWNTEAFF. CDR3 bases: TGTGCCAGCAGTGAAAGCTATGGACGGTGGAACACTGAAGCTTTCTTT. Together with reference TRBV2 and TRBJ1-1, the CDR3 gives the full variable domain: EPEVTQTPSHQVTQMGQEVILRCVPISNHLYFYWYRQILGQKVEFLVSFYNNEISEKSEIFDDQFSVERPDGSNFTLKIRSTKLEDSAMYFCASSESYGRWNTEAFFGQGTRLTVV.

The chain recombines TRBV6-1 with TRBJ1-5, with D unclear. CDR3 length equals 13 residues. Germline V gene data show CDR1 as MNHNS and CDR2 as SASEGT. V was pared by 8 bases and J by 3 bases, with 11 bases between. The CDR3 region is CASGRWDNQPQHF. The CDR3 coding sequence is TGTGCCAGCGGGCGTTGGGACAATCAGCCCCAGCATTTT.

This chain's CDR3 is CASSWDRALGNTEAFF. In DNA, the CDR3 is TGTGCCAGCAGCTGGGACAGGGCCCTGGGGAACACTGAAGCTTTCTTT. The rearrangement uses TRBV11-1 and TRBJ1-1, with 9 bases that match TRBD1. This CDR3 spans 16 amino acids. Germline V gene sequence: CDR1 SGHAT, CDR2 FQDESV (reference sequence). Trimming removed 4 bases from V and 1 base from J; junction bases left unmatched: 7. The whole variable domain, filled in from reference TRBV11-1 and TRBJ1-1, reads EAEVAQSPRYKITEKSQAVAFWCDPISGHATLYWYRQILGQGPELLVQFQDESVVDDSQLPKDRFSAERLKGVDSTLKIQPAELGDSAMYLCASSWDRALGNTEAFFGQGTRLTVV.

This clone has just one count. The chain joins TRBV6-5 to TRBJ1-5; 9 bases are shared with TRBD1. The germline V gene encodes CDR1 MNHEY and CDR2 SVGAGI. The CDR3 is 16 residues long. V was pared by 4 bases and J by 2 bases, with 6 bases of the junction left unmatched. The CDR3 sequence: CASSSGQGPGNQPQHF. In DNA, the CDR3 is TGTGCCAGCAGTTCGGGACAGGGACCCGGCAATCAGCCCCAGCATTTT.

This rearrangement joins TRBV18 to TRBJ2-2, with D maybe TRBD1 (6 bases). The V end lost 2 bases, the J end lost 5 bases, and 9 bases lay between the germline ends. This CDR3 has 14 residues. The germline gives CDR1 KGHSH, CDR2 LQKENI. In DNA, the CDR3 is TGTGCCAGCTCACCAGGGACACGAACCGGGGAGCTGTTTTTT. This encodes CASSPGTRTGELFF.